Below, 28 T cell receptor beta chains from the same sample are listed, as sequenced in a study of long-term antiretroviral therapy in people with HIV (dated by TCRdb to between 2020 and 2023). The immunoSEQ hsTCRB v3.0 assay was used at survey level resolution to sequence the TRB variable region. In TCRdb, the immuneACCESS table is reduced to in-frame sequences with V and J assigned. These tables do not hold every clone; where another copy was compared, an unresolved V gene accounts for under half, and the others remain unexplained. The table for this sample lists around 29,000 clones; nearly 90% of them were counted only once. The top ten clonotypes cover roughly 13% of the sample. Sequencing used unsorted PBMCs, obtained 1.1 years after starting antiretroviral therapy. These receptors came from a man younger than 35 with HIV.

The chain links TRBV12-5 to TRBJ2-7; no definite D call. The V gene's germline CDR1 is LGHNT and CDR2 FRNRAP. V lost 6 bases to trimming and J lost 3 bases, with 12 bases between them. The length of the CDR3 is 13 residues. The CDR3 sequence is CASGYGSGYEQYF. The CDR3 DNA reads TGTGCTAGTGGCTATGGATCGGGCTACGAGCAGTACTTC.

This chain links TRBV18 with TRBJ1-4; no definite D call. This CDR3 has 16 amino acids. V dropped 2 bases and J dropped 8 bases, with 18 bases sitting between them. Germline lookup yields CDR1 KGHSH and CDR2 LQKENI. CDR3 sequence: CASSPGNAYPEEKLFF. The CDR3 nucleotides read TGTGCCAGCTCACCAGGAAACGCCTACCCGGAGGAAAAACTGTTTTTT.

This chain links TRBV27 with TRBJ1-2; D gene ambiguous. This CDR3 comprises 13 residues. V was clipped by 4 bases and J by 8 bases, with 14 bases between them. Per the germline V gene, CDR1 is MNHEY and CDR2 is SMNVEV (reference sequence). For the CDR3, the DNA is TGTGCCAGCAGTTCCGGCGGTTGGCCGGGCTACACCTTC. This sequence encodes CASSSGGWPGYTF.

CDR3 loop: CASSLVSWTGGNTIYF. Written as DNA, the CDR3 is TGTGCCAGCAGCTTGGTGTCCTGGACAGGCGGAAACACCATATATTTT. The rearrangement links TRBV5-6 to TRBJ1-3; 7 bases are shared with TRBD1. The CDR3 runs 16 residues. Germline CDR1 and CDR2: SGHDT and YYEEEE. V was pared by 0 bases and J by 4 bases, with 7 bases of the junction left unmatched.

The chain uses TRBV15 and TRBJ1-1; 10 bases align to TRBD1. Germline V lookup: CDR1 LNHNV, CDR2 YYDKDF (reference sequence). V lost 6 bases to trimming and J lost 4 bases; unmatched junction nucleotides: 8. This CDR3 has 15 residues. The CDR3, as DNA: TGTGCCACCAGGAGGAGGACAGGGGGGTTCACTGAAGCTTTCTTT. It codes for CATRRRTGGFTEAFF.

This rearrangement joins TRBV7-2 to TRBJ2-7, with 9 bases that match TRBD2. With V trimmed by 0 bases and J by 5 bases, 5 bases remained unmatched. The CDR3 has 15 amino acids. CDR1 is SGHTA and CDR2 is FQGNSA in the germline V gene. CDR3: CASSLAREGRNEQYF. The CDR3 DNA sequence: TGTGCCAGCAGCTTAGCGCGGGAGGGGAGGAACGAGCAGTACTTC.

The J gene is TRBJ2-7, the V gene TRBV18; D is perhaps TRBD2 (5 bases). The ends were cut back, 3 bases at V and 5 bases at J, with 14 bases in the middle. This CDR3 region has 14 residues. The V gene's germline CDR1 is KGHSH and CDR2 LQKENI. The CDR3 DNA is TGTGCCAGCTCACCCATCCTGGCGAGGGACGAGCAGTACTTC. Protein product: CASSPILARDEQYF.

Note on this clone: The conserved closing phenylalanine or tryptophan is absent in this CDR3, likely reflecting a read error. The DNA is left out, because the CDR3 cannot be placed on it with certainty; the CDR3 is given as TCRdb lists it. The V call is TRBV7-9, the J call TRBJ1-2. With termini counted, the CDR3 has 11 amino acids. Germline V gene data show CDR1 as SEHNR and CDR2 as FQNEAQ (reference sequence). The CDR3 is CASSLGVSEGL.

The genes are TRBV27 and TRBJ1-2, with no clear D. The CDR3 runs 13 residues. Germline V lookup: CDR1 MNHEY, CDR2 SMNVEV (reference sequence). The V and J ends lost 5 bases and 3 bases respectively, with 10 bases between them. For the CDR3, the DNA is TGTGCCAGCAGTGACCGGGCGTACTATGGCTACACCTTC. Translation gives CASSDRAYYGYTF.

The chain employs TRBV10-2 and TRBJ1-5; 8 bases are a match to TRBD1. Per germline, CDR1 WSHSY and CDR2 SAAADI. V was clipped by 5 bases and J by 7 bases; unmatched bases: 4. CDR3 length equals 13 residues. CDR3 coding DNA: TGCGCCAGCAGTACGGGACAGGCCCAGCCCCAGCATTTT. It is translated as CASSTGQAQPQHF.

V usage is TRBV12-5 and J usage is TRBJ2-5, with no clear D. The ends were cut back, 2 bases at V and 2 bases at J, with 18 bases in the middle. There are 17 residues in the CDR3. In germline, CDR1 is LGHNT, CDR2 FRNRAP. CDR3 sequence (DNA): TGTGCTAGTGGTTTGTTTCCCCCGGACCAAGTACAAGAGACCCAGTACTTC. This gives the protein CASGLFPPDQVQETQYF.

The chain is built from TRBV9 and TRBJ2-5; D remains unclear. This CDR3 contains 15 residues. Per germline, CDR1 SGDLS and CDR2 YYNGEE. V lost 0 bases and J 2 bases, leaving 11 bases between the germline ends. CDR3 DNA: TGTGCCAGCAGCGTAGGGGTTAGAAAACAAGAGACCCAGTACTTC. This translates into CASSVGVRKQETQYF.

V usage is TRBV6-5 and J usage is TRBJ1-4; weak D call: TRBD1 (5 bases). CDR1 and CDR2 (germline): MNHEY, SVGAGI. CDR3 size: 16 residues. The V gene lost 0 bases and the J gene lost 13 bases, with 21 bases spanning the gap. CDR3 loop: CASSYSGDGSRFGLFF. CDR3 DNA: TGTGCCAGCAGTTACTCGGGGGACGGGTCCCGTTTTGGACTGTTTTTT.

The chain couples TRBV27 to TRBJ2-7; 12 bases match TRBD2. Germline-derived CDR1 and CDR2 are MNHEY and SMNVEV (reference sequence). This CDR3 is 17 amino acids long. V lost 4 bases and J lost 3; bases outside the gene matches: 10. DNA of the CDR3: TGTGCCAGCAGTTCCCCCTCACTAGCGGGGGGCTTCTACGAGCAGTACTTC. Its translation: CASSSPSLAGGFYEQYF.

The chain recombines TRBV13 with TRBJ2-3; 11 bases are a match to TRBD2. V lost 4 bases to trimming and J lost 3 bases; unmatched junction nucleotides: 3. Germline CDR1 reads PRHDT; CDR2 reads FYEKMQ (reference sequence). The CDR3 extends over 15 amino acids. CDR3 in DNA: TGTGCCAGCAGCTACACTAGCGGGAGAACAGATACGCAGTATTTT. Its protein product is CASSYTSGRTDTQYF.

The chain carries TRBV9 and TRBJ2-1, with D possibly TRBD2 on 6 matching bases. This CDR3 region has 13 residues. Trimming left V 0 bases short and J 10 bases short, with 11 bases between. Germline loops: CDR1 SGDLS, CDR2 YYNGEE. DNA for the CDR3: TGTGCCAGCAGCGTAGACCAACTAGCCGAGCAGTTCTTC. This sequence encodes CASSVDQLAEQFF.

The chain uses TRBV30 and TRBJ2-7; TRBD1 might be the D (6 bases). Germline loops: CDR1 GTSNPN, CDR2 SVGIG (reference sequence). This CDR3 comprises 16 residues. V dropped 0 bases and J dropped 0 bases, with 15 bases sitting between them. CDR3 sequence reads: CAWSVFRGLGSYEQYF. Written as DNA, the CDR3 is TGTGCCTGGAGTGTATTCAGGGGCCTGGGCTCCTACGAGCAGTACTTC.

The CDR3 is CASSFQGGAPRETQYF. The CDR3 nucleotides read TGTGCCAGCAGCTTTCAAGGCGGGGCTCCCCGAGAGACCCAGTACTTC. V usage is TRBV7-2 and J usage is TRBJ2-5; the D gene is possibly TRBD2 (6 bases). V lost 3 bases, J lost 4 bases, and 18 bases lay in between. Germline V gives CDR1 SGHTA, CDR2 FQGNSA. CDR3 size: 16 residues.

The chain is built from TRBV30 and TRBJ2-7; TRBD2 aligns across 7 bases. The V and J ends lost 4 bases and 6 bases, in that order; junction bases with no gene match: 9. The CDR3 spans 13 residues. CDR1 and CDR2 (germline): GTSNPN, SVGIG (reference sequence). The CDR3 DNA reads as TGTGCCTGGAAAGGGAGGGGCAGGTTCGAGCAGTACTTC. It yields the protein CAWKGRGRFEQYF.

In nucleotides, the CDR3 is TGTGCCAGCAGCCAAGATGACAGGGCTGGAAACACCATATATTTT. Residues: CASSQDDRAGNTIYF. The chain is built from TRBV14 and TRBJ1-3; TRBD1 matches 7 bases. The CDR3 is made up of 15 amino acids. V dropped 0 bases and J dropped 2; count of bases not matched to a gene: 1. CDR1 SGHDN and CDR2 FVKESK come from the germline V gene.

This rearrangement joins TRBV30 to TRBJ1-5; 9 bases are shared with TRBD1. After removal of 3 bases from V and 10 bases from J, the junction contained 16 bases not matched to a gene. This CDR3 is 16 amino acids long. Germline CDR1 is GTSNPN and CDR2 is SVGIG (reference sequence). CDR3 residues: CAWRVTGTGPRRPQHF. Written as DNA, the CDR3 is TGTGCCTGGAGAGTCACCGGGACAGGGCCCCGACGACCCCAGCATTTT.

This chain uses TRBV20-1 with TRBJ1-2; D is uncertain. The CDR3 runs 11 residues. Trimming took 5 bases from V and 3 from J, leaving 7 bases between them. CDR1 and CDR2 (germline): DFQATT, SNEGSKA (reference sequence). CDR3 nucleotides: TGCAGTGCTCCCCCCGACTATGGCTACACCTTC. Translation gives CSAPPDYGYTF.

The gene calls are TRBV18 and TRBJ1-4; D ambiguous. The germline V gene has CDR1 KGHSH and CDR2 LQKENI. The germline V and J ends were trimmed by 0 bases and 1 base, with 6 bases remaining between them. CDR3 size: 15 residues. CDR3 residues: CASSPPTVTNEKLFF. CDR3 DNA: TGTGCCAGCTCACCACCTACGGTAACTAATGAAAAACTGTTTTTT.

The CDR3 loop reads CASSLLAGSSYEQYF. CDR3 sequence (DNA): TGCGCCAGCAGCCTTTTAGCGGGGAGCTCCTACGAGCAGTACTTC. The chain uses TRBV5-1 and TRBJ2-7, with 8 positions matching TRBD2. This CDR3 region has 15 residues. The trim removed 4 bases at V and 0 bases at J, leaving 6 bases unmatched. Germline-derived CDR1 and CDR2 are SGHRS and YFSETQ.

The chain couples TRBV9 to TRBJ2-3, with 11 positions matching TRBD1. This CDR3 comprises 16 residues. The V gene end was trimmed by 0 bases and the J gene end by 4 bases; junction bases not matched to a gene: 4. Germline V gives CDR1 SGDLS, CDR2 YYNGEE. CDR3 DNA: TGTGCCAGCAGCGTAGGGGACAGGGGGACGGCAGATACGCAGTATTTT. It specifies CASSVGDRGTADTQYF.

The CDR3 sequence is CASKDRAPTNEKLFF. CDR3 nucleotide sequence: TGTGCCAGCAAGGACAGGGCACCAACTAATGAAAAACTGTTTTTT. The chain couples TRBV6-1 to TRBJ1-4, with 8 positions matching TRBD1. CDR3 size: 15 residues. The J segment lost 0 bases and the V segment lost 7 bases, leaving 4 bases of the junction unmatched. Germline V lookup: CDR1 MNHNS, CDR2 SASEGT.

The chain recombines TRBV5-1 with TRBJ1-1; the D is unclear. Between the trimmed V and J ends, which lost 5 bases and 4 bases, there was a span of 12 bases. Germline V gene lookup returns CDR1 SGHRS and CDR2 YFSETQ. The CDR3 sequence is 13 residues long. The CDR3 protein is CASRVEGSTEAFF. CDR3 bases: TGCGCCAGCAGAGTCGAGGGTAGCACTGAAGCTTTCTTT.

The V gene is TRBV28, the J gene TRBJ2-7; D is ambiguous. Trimming took off 5 bases at V and 4 bases at J, with 9 bases between the two ends. This CDR3 region has 12 residues. Germline CDR1 reads MDHEN; CDR2 reads SYDVKM. Written as DNA, the CDR3 is TGTGCCAGCAGTCCCCTCTCATACGAGCAGTACTTC. Translation gives CASSPLSYEQYF. The complete variable domain, with remaining parts taken from reference TRBV28 and TRBJ2-7, reads DVKVTQSSRYLVKRTGEKVFLECVQDMDHENMFWYRQDPGLGLRLIYFSYDVKMKEKGDIPEGYSVSREKKERFSLILESASTNQTSMYLCASSPLSYEQYFGPGTRLTVT.